These T cell receptor beta chains were read from a single sample in a study of T cells after yellow fever vaccination. TCRdb fed the 5' RACE reads into MiXCR, producing one record per CDR3 protein. The sample records around 400,000 distinct CDR3 sequences, 9.5% to 13% being singletons. Source: PBMCs, taken on the day of the first yellow fever vaccination. The receptors were sampled from a man aged 18-30 years who received the YFV17D yellow fever vaccine. Each CDR3 is given with its conserved first and last residue. A D gene is named only where the DNA matches it firmly. Size is stated for part of the rows, as once, few or many counts, or as a class when the clone is expanded.

cdr3_nt,cdr3_aa,v_call,clone_size,d_call,cdr3_length,j_call
TGTGCCAGTAGTGTCTTCGGACAGGGGAACACTGAAGCTTTCTTT,CASSVFGQGNTEAFF,TRBV19,few,TRBD1,15,TRBJ1-1
TGTGCCAGCAGCCAAAGGCTCGGGGGTTCGGCCGGGGAGCTGTTTTTT,CASSQRLGGSAGELFF,TRBV3-1,few,.,16,TRBJ2-2
TGCAGTGCTAGCAACAGGGATATTTATGGCTACACCTTC,CSASNRDIYGYTF,TRBV20-1,few,.,13,TRBJ1-2
TGCAGCATAGGGACAGGGGTGCCCGGGGAGCTGTTTTTT,CSIGTGVPGELFF,TRBV29-1,few,TRBD1,13,TRBJ2-2
TGTGCCAGCAGTGAAGTGACAGGTGAAGCTTTCTTT,CASSEVTGEAFF,TRBV2,few,.,12,TRBJ1-1
TGCAGTGCTACAGACAGGGCTGAAGCTTTCTTT,CSATDRAEAFF,TRBV20-1,few,TRBD1,11,TRBJ1-1
TGTGCCATCAGGGGGACCCATCCCCCCGACACTGAAGCTTTCTTT,CAIRGTHPPDTEAFF,TRBV10-3,few,.,15,TRBJ1-1
TGTGCCAGCAGTGACAACGGAGATACGCAGTATTTT,CASSDNGDTQYF,TRBV6-4,.,.,12,TRBJ2-3
TGTGCCAGCAGTTTGGGGGCCCTCGGCGGGGGGGCCTACAATGAGCAGTTCTTC,CASSLGALGGGAYNEQFF,TRBV12-3/TRBV12-4,.,TRBD2,18,TRBJ2-1
TGTGCCATCAGTGAGTCGGGCAGCGGGGAGACCCAGTACTTC,CAISESGSGETQYF,TRBV10-3,.,.,14,TRBJ2-5
TGCAGTGCTATAGGGGGAGGGGCCAACGTCCTGACTTTC,CSAIGGGANVLTF,TRBV20-1,.,.,13,TRBJ2-6
TGTGCCAGCAGCTTAGTGTCCGGACAGGGAGGAAGGACCGGGGAGCTGTTTTTT,CASSLVSGQGGRTGELFF,TRBV11-2,few,TRBD1,18,TRBJ2-2
TGCAGTGCTACCGGCGGGGGGAAGTACGAGCAGTACTTC,CSATGGGKYEQYF,TRBV20-1,.,TRBD2,13,TRBJ2-7